These 28 T cell receptor beta chains came from one sample sequenced in a study of chemoradiotherapy in HPV16-positive cancers. TCRdb's copy holds only in-frame clones and misses some; the assay was immunoSEQ multiplex PCR. Of approximately 14,000 clones in the sample, approximately 90% were seen once. Here the sequenced sample was blood, taken from a patient who underwent chemoradiotherapy. The receptors here all came from a human donor with HPV-associated anogenital cancer.

This chain joins TRBV5-1 and TRBJ2-5, with D perhaps TRBD2 (6 bases). Trimming took 6 bases from V and 4 from J, leaving 16 bases between them. The CDR3 runs to 14 residues. CDR1 and CDR2 from the germline V gene are SGHRS and YFSETQ. This CDR3 is CASNIGGVTETQYF. CDR3 coding DNA: TGCGCCAGCAACATAGGAGGGGTTACAGAGACCCAGTACTTC.

The chain links TRBV14 to TRBJ1-6; the D is unclear. V lost 1 base and J 9 bases, leaving 4 bases between the germline ends. Germline V gene sequence: CDR1 SGHDN, CDR2 FVKESK. This CDR3 comprises 12 residues. CDR3 DNA: TGTGCCAGCAGCCAAGTGGCTTCACCCCTCCACTTT. Protein: CASSQVASPLHF.

The chain carries TRBV2 and TRBJ2-3; 8 bases match TRBD2. V was pared by 2 bases and J by 1 base, with 5 bases of the junction left unmatched. CDR3 length: 16 amino acids. Germline V gene data show CDR1 as SNHLY and CDR2 as FYNNEI. CDR3 protein: CASSERGGRGTDTQYF. The CDR3 DNA is TGTGCCAGCAGTGAACGGGGGGGACGGGGCACAGATACGCAGTATTTT.

J is TRBJ1-5 and V is TRBV6-5; no definite D call. Germline V lookup: CDR1 MNHEY, CDR2 SVGAGI. V gave up 8 bases and J gave up 0 bases, with 8 bases separating them. The CDR3 extends over 13 amino acids. The CDR3 DNA sequence: TGTGCCAGCCGGGTGAATAGCAATCAGCCCCAGCATTTT. Protein: CASRVNSNQPQHF.

The chain links TRBV7-6 to TRBJ2-1; 9 nucleotides agree with TRBD2. With V trimmed by 5 bases and J by 10 bases, 15 bases remained unmatched. The germline V gene has CDR1 SGHVS and CDR2 FNYEAQ. The CDR3 loop spans 16 amino acids. This CDR3 is CASSPRWASGAGEQFF. The DNA of the CDR3 is TGTGCCAGCAGCCCACGGTGGGCTAGCGGGGCAGGAGAGCAGTTCTTC.

V usage is TRBV6-5 and J usage is TRBJ2-7; D possibly uses TRBD1 or TRBD2 (5 bases each). Trimming took off 2 bases at V and 0 bases at J, with 11 bases between the two ends. CDR1 MNHEY and CDR2 SVGAGI come from the germline V gene. The CDR3 covers 15 residues. The CDR3 nucleotides are TGTGCCAGCAGTTACAGGAAGGGGAGCTCCTACGAGCAGTACTTC. It yields the protein CASSYRKGSSYEQYF.

The V call is TRBV19, the J call TRBJ2-5; possibly TRBD2 for D (5 bases). Trimming removed 4 bases from V and 1 base from J, with 13 bases in between. This CDR3 comprises 15 residues. CDR1 and CDR2 from the germline V gene are LNHDA and SQIVND (reference sequence). CDR3: CASSTGGLLQETQYF. The CDR3 nucleotides are TGTGCCAGTAGTACCGGTGGACTGCTCCAAGAGACCCAGTACTTC. The full variable domain, in which reference TRBV19 and TRBJ2-5 provide the parts outside the CDR3, is DGGITQSPKYLFRKEGQNVTLSCEQNLNHDAMYWYRQDPGQGLRLIYYSQIVNDFQKGDIAEGYSVSREKKESFPLTVTSAQKNPTAFYLCASSTGGLLQETQYFGPGTRLLVL.

The chain uses TRBV13 and TRBJ1-5; 7 bases are a match to TRBD1. This CDR3 comprises 14 residues. Losses at the gene ends were 8 bases for V and 1 base for J; bases not matched to a gene: 5. Germline V gene data show CDR1 as PRHDT and CDR2 as FYEKMQ (reference sequence). The DNA for the CDR3 is TGTGCCAGCGCGCGACAGGGCAGCAATCAGCCCCAGCATTTT. This sequence encodes CASARQGSNQPQHF.

The chain recombines TRBV9 with TRBJ1-4, with 9 bases that match TRBD1. The germline V gene has CDR1 SGDLS and CDR2 YYNGEE. J lost 5 bases, V lost 3 bases, and 8 bases had no gene match. The CDR3 has 16 amino acids. This CDR3 is CASSASPTGGNEKLFF. The CDR3 DNA reads as TGTGCCAGCAGCGCGTCTCCGACAGGGGGAAATGAAAAACTGTTTTTT.

V is TRBV15 and J is TRBJ2-7, with 7 bases fitting TRBD1. J lost 5 bases, V lost 4 bases, and 8 bases had no gene match. Germline loops: CDR1 LNHNV, CDR2 YYDKDF (reference sequence). The CDR3 is 14 amino acids. CDR3 in amino acids: CATSMTGKRNEQYF. The CDR3 DNA reads as TGTGCCACCAGCATGACAGGGAAGAGGAACGAGCAGTACTTC. The full variable domain, completed using reference TRBV15 and TRBJ2-7, is DAMVIQNPRYQVTQFGKPVTLSCSQTLNHNVMYWYQQKSSQAPKLLFHYYDKDFNNEADTPDNFQSRRPNTSFCFLDIRSPGLGDTAMYLCATSMTGKRNEQYFGPGTRLTVT.

The J gene is TRBJ2-1, the V gene TRBV5-6; D gene unclear. The germline V gene encodes CDR1 SGHDT and CDR2 YYEEEE. Deletions cut 4 bases from V and 8 bases from J, with 13 bases between. The CDR3 sequence is 13 residues long. CDR3 nucleotide sequence: TGTGCCAGCAGCCCTAATGACGTACATGAGCAGTTCTTC. Translation: CASSPNDVHEQFF.

The chain recombines TRBV30 with TRBJ2-2; the match to TRBD2 covers 7 bases. Germline assignment: CDR1 GTSNPN and CDR2 SVGIG (reference sequence). The CDR3 has 14 amino acids. The V and J ends lost 5 bases and 2 bases, in that order; junction bases with no gene match: 5. This chain's CDR3 is CAWSSGTNTGELFF. CDR3 bases: TGTGCCTGGTCGAGCGGGACTAACACCGGGGAGCTGTTTTTT.

This clone has only one observation. The V gene is TRBV7-8, the J gene TRBJ1-4; 7 nucleotides line up with TRBD1. CDR1 is SGHVS, CDR2 FQNEAQ, per germline. The junction had 8 bases not matched to a gene; V was cut back by 3 bases and J by 1 base. This CDR3 comprises 17 residues. CDR3 bases: TGTGCCAGCAGCTTGGTAAACGACAGGGTAACTAATGAAAAACTGTTTTTT. Amino acids: CASSLVNDRVTNEKLFF. Full variable domain (rest looked up from reference TRBV7-8 and TRBJ1-4): GAGVSQSPRYKVAKRGQDVALRCDPISGHVSLFWYQQALGQGPEFLTYFQNEAQLDKSGLPSDRFFAERPEGSVSTLKIQRTQQEDSAVYLCASSLVNDRVTNEKLFFGSGTQLSVL.

This clone was seen only once. This chain joins TRBV19 and TRBJ1-2; D gene ambiguous. V lost 4 bases and J lost 3, with 21 bases in between. Germline CDR1 LNHDA, CDR2 SQIVND (reference sequence). This CDR3 contains 17 residues. The CDR3 coding sequence is TGTGCCAGTAGTACCGCACCGCTCGGCAGGACTTACTATGGCTACACCTTC. This translates into CASSTAPLGRTYYGYTF.

The chain recombines TRBV6-1 with TRBJ1-2, with 10 positions matching TRBD1. The V gene end was trimmed by 7 bases and the J gene end by 9 bases; junction bases not matched to a gene: 8. The CDR3 totals 13 residues. The germline V gene has CDR1 MNHNS and CDR2 SASEGT. Written as DNA, the CDR3 is TGTGCCAGCACCCCGGGACAGGGGACCCGCTACACCTTC. It specifies CASTPGQGTRYTF.

CDR3 sequence (DNA): TGTGCCAGCAGCGGGGTCGCCGGGGGGTACGAGCAGTACTTC. Protein product: CASSGVAGGYEQYF. J is TRBJ2-5 and V is TRBV9; TRBD2 agrees at 7 bases. Judging by the DNA end, TRBJ2-7 fits better; the J call may be wrong. The CDR3 runs 14 residues. From germline, CDR1 is SGDLS and CDR2 YYNGEE.

The V and J genes are TRBV7-2 and TRBJ1-1; a weak D match, TRBD1 (5 bases). The CDR3 length is 11 residues. The germline CDR1 and CDR2 sequences are SGHTA and FQGNSA. With 3 bases removed from V and 10 bases from J, the gap between germline ends came to 9 bases. CDR3: CASSFRRGAFF. CDR3 nucleotide sequence: TGTGCCAGCAGCTTTAGGAGGGGAGCTTTCTTT.

The V call is TRBV4-3, the J call TRBJ2-5; TRBD1 matches at 11 bases. The ends lost 4 bases at V and 5 bases at J; junction bases unmatched: 6. This CDR3 spans 15 amino acids. Germline V CDR1 and CDR2: LGHNA, YSLEER. CDR3 loop: CASSRTGGGMETQYF. The CDR3, as DNA: TGCGCCAGCAGCCGGACAGGGGGCGGGATGGAGACCCAGTACTTC.

The V and J genes are TRBV19 and TRBJ2-7; 8 nucleotides align to TRBD1. Germline V gives CDR1 LNHDA, CDR2 SQIVND (reference sequence). The V and J ends lost 5 bases and 5 bases, in that order; junction bases with no gene match: 8. CDR3 length: 14 residues. The CDR3 coding sequence is TGTGCCAGTAGTCTTATGGGACAGGTTAACGAGCAGTACTTC. Amino acids: CASSLMGQVNEQYF. The variable domain in full, with the rest retrieved from reference TRBV19 and TRBJ2-7, is DGGITQSPKYLFRKEGQNVTLSCEQNLNHDAMYWYRQDPGQGLRLIYYSQIVNDFQKGDIAEGYSVSREKKESFPLTVTSAQKNPTAFYLCASSLMGQVNEQYFGPGTRLTVT.

This clone was counted a single time. The chain combines TRBV5-4 with TRBJ1-1, with D maybe TRBD1 (6 bases). This CDR3 contains 14 residues. CDR1 SGHNT and CDR2 YYREEE come from the germline V gene (reference sequence). Trimming took 5 bases from V and 4 from J, leaving 15 bases between them. The CDR3 nucleotides read TGTGCCAGCAGTACAGGGCCCTCCGGCACTGAAGCTTTCTTT. Protein sequence: CASSTGPSGTEAFF.

The genes are TRBV7-9 and TRBJ2-1; TRBD2 matches 11 bases. V lost 5 bases and J lost 4; bases outside the gene matches: 1. Looked up from germline, CDR1 is SEHNR and CDR2 is FQNEAQ (reference sequence). The CDR3 totals 14 residues. The chain's CDR3 is CASSPSGGYNEQFF. The DNA of the CDR3 is TGTGCCAGCAGCCCTAGCGGGGGGTACAATGAGCAGTTCTTC.

The rearrangement links TRBV6-1 to TRBJ2-7, with 9 bases matching TRBD1. With V trimmed by 5 bases and J by 4 bases, 6 bases remained unmatched. Germline V gene data show CDR1 as MNHNS and CDR2 as SASEGT. This CDR3 has 14 amino acids. The CDR3 sequence is CASSPGGQGYEQYF. CDR3 in DNA: TGTGCCAGCAGTCCTGGGGGACAGGGTTACGAGCAGTACTTC.

The CDR3 nucleotides read TGTGCCAGCAGTGAAGCGCGAGGGGCAACTAATGAAAAACTGTTTTTT. Translation: CASSEARGATNEKLFF. The chain links TRBV6-1 to TRBJ1-4, with D perhaps TRBD1 (5 bases). Germline assignment: CDR1 MNHNS and CDR2 SASEGT. V was pared by 0 bases and J by 0 bases, with 8 bases between. This CDR3 comprises 16 residues.

The rearrangement uses TRBV5-6 and TRBJ2-7; possibly TRBD1 for D (5 bases). The CDR3 consists of 16 residues. Germline V gives CDR1 SGHDT, CDR2 YYEEEE. V was clipped by 1 base and J by 5 bases, with 19 bases between them. The CDR3 is CASSLYGQQASHEQYF. DNA for the CDR3: TGTGCCAGCAGCTTGTACGGCCAACAGGCTTCCCACGAGCAGTACTTC.

V gene TRBV6-1 combines with J gene TRBJ2-1; perhaps TRBD2 as D (6 bases). The CDR3 covers 15 residues. V lost 3 bases to trimming and J lost 2 bases, with 11 bases between them. In germline, CDR1 is MNHNS, CDR2 SASEGT. CDR3 DNA sequence: TGTGCCAGCAGTGACCTAGCGTCAACCTACAATGAGCAGTTCTTC. Its translation is CASSDLASTYNEQFF.

In nucleotides, the CDR3 is TGTGCCAGCAGCCTATTAAGGGACAGGGCCTACGAGCAGTACTTC. Translating it yields CASSLLRDRAYEQYF. The genes are TRBV11-3 and TRBJ2-7, with TRBD1 matching over 9 bases. Trimming removed 5 bases from V and 2 bases from J; junction bases left unmatched: 7. The CDR3 covers 15 residues. CDR1 is SGHNT and CDR2 is YENEEA in the germline V gene.

The chain uses TRBV5-1 and TRBJ2-1; 9 positions match TRBD1. Germline CDR1 reads SGHRS; CDR2 reads YFSETQ. The CDR3 length is 16 residues. Unmatched junction bases numbered 3, after V lost 0 bases and J lost 2 bases. The CDR3 bases are TGCGCCAGCAGCTTGGGGGGGACAGGGACCTACAATGAGCAGTTCTTC. Translating gives CASSLGGTGTYNEQFF.

The chain employs TRBV4-3 and TRBJ2-7, with a possible D match to TRBD1 (5 bases). CDR3 length equals 14 residues. Germline values: CDR1 LGHNA, CDR2 YSLEER. V was cut by 0 bases and J by 2 bases, with 8 bases left in between. The CDR3 region is CASSQDLGAYEQYF. CDR3 in DNA: TGCGCCAGCAGCCAAGATTTAGGGGCCTACGAGCAGTACTTC.